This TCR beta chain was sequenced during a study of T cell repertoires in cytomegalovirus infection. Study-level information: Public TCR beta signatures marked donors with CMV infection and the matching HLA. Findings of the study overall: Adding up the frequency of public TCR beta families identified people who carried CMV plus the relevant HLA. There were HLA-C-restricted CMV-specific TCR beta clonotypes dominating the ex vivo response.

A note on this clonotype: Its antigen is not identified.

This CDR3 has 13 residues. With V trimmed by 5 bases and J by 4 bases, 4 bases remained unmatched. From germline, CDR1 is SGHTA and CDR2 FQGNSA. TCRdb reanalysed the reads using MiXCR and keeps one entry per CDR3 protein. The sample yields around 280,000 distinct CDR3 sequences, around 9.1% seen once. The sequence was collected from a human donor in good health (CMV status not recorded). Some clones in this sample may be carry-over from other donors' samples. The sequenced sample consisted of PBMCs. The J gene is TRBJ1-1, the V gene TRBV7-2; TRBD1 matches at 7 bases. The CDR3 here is CASSLRGTTEAFF. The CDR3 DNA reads TGTGCCAGCAGCCTCAGGGGGACCACTGAAGCTTTCTTT.